Listed here is a single T cell receptor beta chain. Its antigen is unknown. Thyroid surgery was performed in patients who had received no treatment beforehand. The record originates from a study of metastatic and nonmetastatic thyroid tumors. Across the whole study: Malignant and benign thyroid patients had repertoires compared in peripheral blood and tumor or nodule tissue. Whole-study findings and limits: Benign nodules reportedly had significantly lower TCR beta diversity than malignant thyroid tumors in blood and tumor.

Original processing methods: A classifier of distant metastasis in papillary thyroid cancer was built from CDR3 differences (across clinicopathological groups). MiXCR reprocessed the PCR reads for TCRdb. TCRdb's processing, not the authors', yielded these V and J calls. Here the sample spans 6,000 or so clones, approximately 30% being singletons. V was trimmed by 1 base and J by 2 bases, leaving 12 bases between them. The CDR3 loop spans 17 amino acids. From germline, CDR1 is SGHAT and CDR2 FQNNGV. V usage is TRBV11-2 and J usage is TRBJ2-6; possibly TRBD2 for D (5 bases). This clonotype was obtained from a female donor with papillary thyroid cancer or a benign thyroid nodule (not recorded which). Some clones in this sample may be carry-over from other donors' samples. The sequencing input was adjacent normal tissue. CDR3 amino acids: CASSLGRGTAGANVLTF. CDR3 coding DNA: TGTGCCAGCAGCTTAGGTCGGGGAACGGCTGGGGCCAACGTCCTGACTTTC. Drawing the rest from reference TRBV11-2 and TRBJ2-6, the complete variable domain is EAGVAQSPRYKIIEKRQSVAFWCNPISGHATLYWYQQILGQGPKLLIQFQNNGVVDDSQLPKDRFSAERLKGVDSTLKIQPAKLEDSAVYLCASSLGRGTAGANVLTFGAGSRLTVL.